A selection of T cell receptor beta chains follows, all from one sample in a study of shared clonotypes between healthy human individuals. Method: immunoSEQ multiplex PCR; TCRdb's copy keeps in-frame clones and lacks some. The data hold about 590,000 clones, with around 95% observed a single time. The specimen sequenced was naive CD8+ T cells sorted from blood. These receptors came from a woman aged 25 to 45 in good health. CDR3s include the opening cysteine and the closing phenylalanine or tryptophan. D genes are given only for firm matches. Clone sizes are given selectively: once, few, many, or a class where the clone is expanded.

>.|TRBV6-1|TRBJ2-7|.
CASSELGDHEQYF
TGTGCCAGCAGTGAACTGGGAGACCACGAGCAGTACTTC
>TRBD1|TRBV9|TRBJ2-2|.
CASSARQGQGVITGELFF
TGTGCCAGCAGCGCCAGACAGGGACAGGGGGTAATCACCGGGGAGCTGTTTTTT
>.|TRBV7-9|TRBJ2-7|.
CASRKGARAEQYF
TGTGCCAGCAGGAAAGGGGCGAGGGCCGAGCAGTACTTC
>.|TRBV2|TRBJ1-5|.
CASSEFLSDYSNQPQHF
TGTGCCAGCAGTGAATTTTTAAGCGATTATAGCAATCAGCCCCAGCATTTT
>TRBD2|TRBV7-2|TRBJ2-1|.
CASSLPGRTGTSYNEQFF
TGTGCCAGCAGCCTACCCGGGAGGACCGGAACATCCTACAATGAGCAGTTCTTC
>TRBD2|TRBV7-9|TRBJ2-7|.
CASSPTSGRIGQYF
TGTGCCAGCAGCCCGACTAGCGGGAGAATCGGGCAGTACTTC
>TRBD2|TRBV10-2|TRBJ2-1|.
CASNPTLAGVVYNEQFF
TGCGCCAGCAACCCGACACTAGCGGGAGTCGTATACAATGAGCAGTTCTTC
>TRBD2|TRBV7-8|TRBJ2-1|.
CASRSHLLSGEYNEQFF
TGTGCCAGCAGAAGCCACCTTCTTAGCGGGGAATACAATGAGCAGTTCTTC
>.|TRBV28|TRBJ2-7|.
CASSSEDRDWGYEQYF
TGTGCCAGCAGCTCCGAGGACCGGGACTGGGGCTACGAGCAGTACTTC
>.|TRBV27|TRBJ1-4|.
CASSLTSEPEKLFF
TGTGCCAGCAGTTTAACGTCAGAACCTGAAAAACTGTTTTTT
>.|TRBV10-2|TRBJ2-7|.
CASVGLSSEQYF
TGCGCCAGCGTTGGACTATCGTCGGAGCAGTACTTC
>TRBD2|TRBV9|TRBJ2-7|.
CASSPRTSGSYEQYF
TGTGCCAGCAGCCCTCGGACTAGCGGTTCCTACGAGCAGTACTTC
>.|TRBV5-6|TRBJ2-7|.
CASSPGAGVSYEQYF
TGTGCCAGCAGCCCGGGGGCGGGAGTGTCCTACGAGCAGTACTTC
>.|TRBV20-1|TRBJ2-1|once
CSARKEQFF
TGCAGTGCTAGAAAAGAGCAGTTCTTC
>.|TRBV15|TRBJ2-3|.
CATGREPDTQYF
TGTGCCACCGGCCGGGAGCCAGATACGCAGTATTTT
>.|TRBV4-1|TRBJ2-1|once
CASSQDYSLGNEQFF
TGCGCCAGCAGCCAAGATTACAGTTTGGGGAATGAGCAGTTCTTC
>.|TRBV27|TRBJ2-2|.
CASSYRKANTGELFF
TGTGCCAGCAGTTACAGGAAAGCGAACACCGGGGAGCTGTTTTTT
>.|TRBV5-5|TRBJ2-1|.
CASSLDHIIPYNEQFF
TGTGCCAGCAGCTTGGACCATATCATTCCCTACAATGAGCAGTTCTTC
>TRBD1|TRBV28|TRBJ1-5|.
CASTALVGTGGNQPQHF
TGTGCCAGCACCGCCCTCGTCGGGACAGGGGGCAATCAGCCCCAGCATTTT
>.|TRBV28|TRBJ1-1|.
CASSPFIDEAFF
TGTGCCAGCAGTCCCTTTATCGATGAAGCTTTCTTT